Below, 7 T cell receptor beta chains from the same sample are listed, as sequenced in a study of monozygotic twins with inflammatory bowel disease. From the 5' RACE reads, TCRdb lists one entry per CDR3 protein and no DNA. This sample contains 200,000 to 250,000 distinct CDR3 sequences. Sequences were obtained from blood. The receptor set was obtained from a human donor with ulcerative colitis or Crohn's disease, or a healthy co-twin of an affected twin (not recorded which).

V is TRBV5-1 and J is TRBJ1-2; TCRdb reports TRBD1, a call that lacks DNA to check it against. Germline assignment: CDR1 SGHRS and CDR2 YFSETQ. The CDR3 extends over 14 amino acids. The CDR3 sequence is CASSLAGGSNGYTF.

The CDR3 reads CASSPPSPYYNEQFF. The chain is built from TRBV18 and TRBJ2-1. The CDR3 has 15 amino acids. Germline CDR1 KGHSH, CDR2 LQKENI.

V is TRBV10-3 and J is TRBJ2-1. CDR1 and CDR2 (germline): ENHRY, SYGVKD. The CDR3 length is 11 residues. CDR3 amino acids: CAITKANEQFF.

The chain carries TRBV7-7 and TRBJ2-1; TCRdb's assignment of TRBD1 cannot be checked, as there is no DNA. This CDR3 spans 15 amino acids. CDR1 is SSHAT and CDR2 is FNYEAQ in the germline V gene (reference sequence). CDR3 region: CASSFGQGATNEQFF. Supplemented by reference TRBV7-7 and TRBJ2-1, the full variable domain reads GAGVSQSPRYKVTKRGQDVTLRCDPISSHATLYWYQQALGQGPEFLTYFNYEAQPDKSGLPSDRFSAERPEGSISTLTIQRTEQRDSAMYRCASSFGQGATNEQFFGPGTRLTVL.

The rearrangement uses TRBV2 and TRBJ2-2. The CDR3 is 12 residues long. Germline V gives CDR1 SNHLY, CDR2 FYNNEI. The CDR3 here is CASRYTTGELFF.

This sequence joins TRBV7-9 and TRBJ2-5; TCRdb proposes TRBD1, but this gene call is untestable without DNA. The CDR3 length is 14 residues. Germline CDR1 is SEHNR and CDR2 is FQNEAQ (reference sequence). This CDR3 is CASSLRRAGETQYF. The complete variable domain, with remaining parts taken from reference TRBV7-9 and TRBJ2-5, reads DTGVSQNPRHKITKRGQNVTFRCDPISEHNRLYWYRQTLGQGPEFLTYFQNEAQLEKSRLLSDRFSAERPKGSFSTLEIQRTEQGDSAMYLCASSLRRAGETQYFGPGTRLLVL.

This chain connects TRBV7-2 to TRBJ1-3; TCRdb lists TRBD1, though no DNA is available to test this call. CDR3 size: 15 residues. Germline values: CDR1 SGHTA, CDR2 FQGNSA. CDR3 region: CASSPQGATGNTIYF.